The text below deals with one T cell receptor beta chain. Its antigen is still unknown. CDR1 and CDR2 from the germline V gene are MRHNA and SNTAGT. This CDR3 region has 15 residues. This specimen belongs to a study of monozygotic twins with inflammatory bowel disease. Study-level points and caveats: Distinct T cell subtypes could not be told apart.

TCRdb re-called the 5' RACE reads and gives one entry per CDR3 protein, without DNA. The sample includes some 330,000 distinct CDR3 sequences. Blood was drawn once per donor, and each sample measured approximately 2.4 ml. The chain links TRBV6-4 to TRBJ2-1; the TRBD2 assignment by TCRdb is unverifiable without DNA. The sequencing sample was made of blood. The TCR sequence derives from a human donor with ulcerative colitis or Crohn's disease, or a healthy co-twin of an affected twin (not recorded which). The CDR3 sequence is CASSDSLAGYNEQFF.